This T cell receptor (beta chain) is drawn from a study of technical replicates of blood from a few donors. CDR3 length equals 13 residues. Germline lookup yields CDR1 SGHRS and CDR2 YFSETQ. Assay: immunoSEQ multiplex PCR; the TCRdb copy retains only in-frame clones and omits some. The repertoire holds 60,000 to 90,000 clones, with around 90% as singletons. The chain employs TRBV5-1 and TRBJ2-5; 7 bases align to TRBD1. Gene TRBJ2-7 matches the end of the DNA better, so the J call may be wrong. The clonotype originates from a human donor in good health. The sequenced sample consisted of T cells isolated from PBMCs. CDR3 protein: CASSEGTAYEQYF. CDR3 DNA: TGCGCCAGCAGTGAAGGGACAGCCTACGAGCAGTACTTC.